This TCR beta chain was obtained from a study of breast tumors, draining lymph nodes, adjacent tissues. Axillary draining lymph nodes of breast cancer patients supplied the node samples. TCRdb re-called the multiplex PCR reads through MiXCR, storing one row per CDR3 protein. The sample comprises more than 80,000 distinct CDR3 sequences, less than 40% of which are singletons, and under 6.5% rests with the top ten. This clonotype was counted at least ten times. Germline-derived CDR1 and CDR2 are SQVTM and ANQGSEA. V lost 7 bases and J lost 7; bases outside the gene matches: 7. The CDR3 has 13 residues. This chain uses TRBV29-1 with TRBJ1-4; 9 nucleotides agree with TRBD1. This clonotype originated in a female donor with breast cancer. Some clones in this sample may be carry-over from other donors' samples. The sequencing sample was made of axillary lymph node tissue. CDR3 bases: TGCAGCGCCAAGACAGGGGGAAGTGAAAAACTGTTTTTT. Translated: CSAKTGGSEKLFF.